The entry below gives a single T cell receptor beta chain sequence along with its context. The antigen remains undetermined. The germline CDR1 and CDR2 sequences are DFQATT and SNEGSKA (reference sequence). V dropped 3 bases and J dropped 4; count of bases not matched to a gene: 3. The CDR3 is made up of 14 amino acids. What was amplified from RNA transcripts were TCR beta CDR3 regions. Carried out on the TCR CDR3, a first-round RT-PCR used the HTBI primer set. TCRdb reprocessed the multiplex PCR reads via MiXCR and lists one record per CDR3 protein. The sample shows 300,000 to 450,000 distinct CDR3 sequences, approximately 15% of them seen only once. These data are taken from a study of T cells in Graves' hyperthyroidism and ophthalmopathy. Study-wide background: Blood was drawn when the patient was first diagnosed and still untreated. Broader study findings: The model forecast ophthalmopathy, anticipating it by a median around 6.5 months before onset. Most thyroid-expanded clonotypes above 0.001 were also found in blood.

The chain uses TRBV20-1 and TRBJ1-5; 10 bases fit TRBD1. The clonotype was recovered from a woman aged 55-70 years with Graves' hyperthyroidism. The specimen sequenced was blood. In nucleotides, the CDR3 is TGCAGTGCTAGGGGGGACAGGGGAAATCAGCCCCAGCATTTT. As protein: CSARGDRGNQPQHF.